The T cell receptor (beta chain) described here comes from a study of sequential checkpoint blockade in melanoma. About the research overall: Approximately 20 patients had tumor biopsies before treatment and at week 13.

Overall study findings and caveats: About 30 times likelier clinical benefit followed increased tumor T-cell fraction and clonality.

The treatment denotes: randomized to nivolumab then ipilimumab (arm A) or the reverse (arm B). Produced via immunoSEQ multiplex PCR; TCRdb's table is partial and in-frame only. Of some 7,000 clones listed, 20% to 25% are singletons. V dropped 4 bases and J dropped 4 bases, with 17 bases sitting between them. CDR3 size: 16 residues. Germline V gives CDR1 KGHSH, CDR2 LQKENI. Notes on this clone: The antigen remains unidentified.

The chain combines TRBV18 with TRBJ2-1; TRBD1 is a possible D gene (6 bases). The specimen comprised tumor tissue (inferred from file names), sampled from a patient given nivolumab and ipilimumab in sequence. This sequence was found in a human donor with melanoma. Here the CDR3 reads CASSLADRPLYNEQFF. The CDR3 bases are TGTGCCAGCTCACTCGCCGACAGGCCGTTGTACAATGAGCAGTTCTTC. The full variable domain, in which reference TRBV18 and TRBJ2-1 provide the parts outside the CDR3, is NAGVMQNPRHLVRRRGQEARLRCSPMKGHSHVYWYRQLPEEGLKFMVYLQKENIIDESGMPKERFSAEFPKEGPSILRIQQVVRGDSAAYFCASSLADRPLYNEQFFGPGTRLTVL.